These T cell receptor beta chains were read from a single sample in a study of PD-1 blockade in classical Hodgkin lymphoma. Sequenced by immunoSEQ multiplex PCR; TCRdb stores in-frame clones only, minus some. Of approximately 19,000 clones in the sample, around 80% were seen once. This specimen consisted of peripheral blood mononuclear cells (PBMCs), obtained before the fourth cycle of nivolumab. The receptors were gathered from a human donor with classical Hodgkin lymphoma. CDR3s leave out the opening cysteine and the closing phenylalanine or tryptophan. Fields, in order: J gene, D gene, V gene, clone size, CDR3 protein. The D gene is left open where the match is weak. Where a row states a size, it is once, few, many or the class of an expanded clone; other rows omit it.

J gene: TRBJ2-3; D gene: TRBD2; V gene: TRBV14; clone size: -; CDR3 protein: ASSQAGGLDTQY
J gene: TRBJ2-7; D gene: -; V gene: TRBV6-5; clone size: -; CDR3 protein: ASSYRAGSYEQY
J gene: TRBJ2-1; D gene: TRBD1; V gene: TRBV18; clone size: -; CDR3 protein: ASSPNRGQYNEQF
J gene: TRBJ2-2; D gene: -; V gene: TRBV19; clone size: few; CDR3 protein: ASSYLNAGELF
J gene: TRBJ2-1; D gene: -; V gene: TRBV27; clone size: -; CDR3 protein: ASSSPSSSYNEQF
J gene: TRBJ1-3; D gene: -; V gene: TRBV15; clone size: few; CDR3 protein: ATSRATGVSGNTIY
J gene: TRBJ2-6; D gene: TRBD2; V gene: TRBV4-3; clone size: -; CDR3 protein: ASSQESAGGANVLT
J gene: TRBJ2-1; D gene: -; V gene: TRBV7-2; clone size: -; CDR3 protein: ASSLSGLLGNEQF
J gene: TRBJ2-1; D gene: -; V gene: TRBV6-5; clone size: -; CDR3 protein: ASSYLGTSPSEQF
J gene: TRBJ2-7; D gene: TRBD1; V gene: TRBV28; clone size: -; CDR3 protein: ASSFGDRVGEQY
J gene: TRBJ1-1; D gene: -; V gene: TRBV5-1; clone size: -; CDR3 protein: ASGGRNTEAF
J gene: TRBJ1-1; D gene: TRBD1; V gene: TRBV7-8; clone size: -; CDR3 protein: ASSLPGQGPLMNTEAF
J gene: TRBJ2-2; D gene: -; V gene: TRBV6-6; clone size: once; CDR3 protein: ASTHGGNTGELF
J gene: TRBJ2-1; D gene: -; V gene: TRBV6-6; clone size: few; CDR3 protein: ASPTSNEQF
J gene: TRBJ1-1; D gene: -; V gene: TRBV5-4; clone size: -; CDR3 protein: ASSGSSETEAF
J gene: TRBJ1-1; D gene: TRBD1; V gene: TRBV2; clone size: -; CDR3 protein: ATRGVSNTEAF
J gene: TRBJ2-5; D gene: TRBD2; V gene: TRBV10-2; clone size: few; CDR3 protein: ASSPGGGETQY
J gene: TRBJ1-1; D gene: -; V gene: TRBV28; clone size: -; CDR3 protein: ASRRTEAF
J gene: TRBJ2-3; D gene: -; V gene: TRBV7-3; clone size: few; CDR3 protein: ASSRAVGDTQY
J gene: TRBJ1-1; D gene: -; V gene: TRBV19; clone size: -; CDR3 protein: ASSIGKNTEAF
J gene: TRBJ1-3; D gene: -; V gene: TRBV6-6; clone size: -; CDR3 protein: ASSPGASGNTIY
J gene: TRBJ2-7; D gene: TRBD1; V gene: TRBV19; clone size: -; CDR3 protein: ASSNRGPTYEQY
J gene: -; D gene: TRBD2; V gene: TRBV14; clone size: -; CDR3 protein: ASSPLLAGVRDEQY
J gene: TRBJ2-1; D gene: -; V gene: TRBV4-1; clone size: -; CDR3 protein: ASSPDPTYNEQF
J gene: TRBJ2-7; D gene: TRBD1; V gene: TRBV6-6; clone size: few; CDR3 protein: ASSDGQDTFYEQY
J gene: TRBJ1-1; D gene: TRBD1; V gene: TRBV6-5; clone size: few; CDR3 protein: ASSNRGGVAF
J gene: TRBJ2-2; D gene: -; V gene: TRBV18; clone size: -; CDR3 protein: ASSFLNTNTGELF
J gene: TRBJ2-2; D gene: -; V gene: TRBV18; clone size: -; CDR3 protein: ASSPRAGVTNTGELF
J gene: TRBJ1-2; D gene: -; V gene: TRBV6-6; clone size: -; CDR3 protein: ASSSLSYGYT
J gene: TRBJ1-4; D gene: -; V gene: TRBV4-1; clone size: -; CDR3 protein: ASSPVLGGEKLF
J gene: TRBJ1-1; D gene: -; V gene: TRBV28; clone size: -; CDR3 protein: ASSPPMVNTEAF
J gene: TRBJ2-7; D gene: -; V gene: TRBV15; clone size: once; CDR3 protein: ATSRDIGYEQY
J gene: TRBJ2-1; D gene: TRBD2; V gene: TRBV13; clone size: once; CDR3 protein: ASSLSRALAGDYNEQF
J gene: TRBJ1-1; D gene: -; V gene: TRBV2; clone size: once; CDR3 protein: ASTTTLNTEAF
J gene: TRBJ2-5; D gene: -; V gene: TRBV29-1; clone size: -; CDR3 protein: SVVGGGQETQY